Listed below are T cell receptor beta chains from one sample, sequenced in a study of OX40 agonist ivuxolimab in advanced cancers. The table came from immunoSEQ multiplex PCR; TCRdb's copy has only in-frame clones and leaves some out. The sample shows 55,000 to 75,000 clones, roughly 90% of them seen only once. The input for sequencing was CD4+ or CD8+ T cells sorted from blood, taken in a trial of the OX40 agonist ivuxolimab. The receptors derive from an adult with an advanced solid tumor such as melanoma, head and neck, liver or kidney cancer. Each CDR3 is given with its conserved first and last residue. D genes are given only for firm matches. For some rows the clone size is stated as once, few or many, or as a class when expanded; others skip it.

d_gene: NA
v_gene: TRBV10-1
j_gene: TRBJ1-1
abundance: few
CDR3aa: CASSESRRGSDTEAFF
CDR3nt: TGCGCCAGCAGTGAGTCTAGGAGGGGGTCCGACACTGAAGCTTTCTTT

d_gene: TRBD2
v_gene: TRBV7-2
j_gene: TRBJ2-7
abundance: NA
CDR3aa: CASSLVAGGPSEQYF
CDR3nt: TGTGCCAGCAGCTTAGTAGCGGGAGGGCCCTCGGAGCAGTACTTC

d_gene: NA
v_gene: TRBV18
j_gene: TRBJ2-1
abundance: NA
CDR3aa: CASSPTAPGMNNEQFF
CDR3nt: TGTGCCAGCTCACCCACCGCACCCGGGATGAACAATGAGCAGTTCTTC

d_gene: NA
v_gene: TRBV28
j_gene: TRBJ2-4
abundance: NA
CDR3aa: CACKRGTKNIQYF
CDR3nt: TGTGCCTGCAAAAGGGGGACCAAAAACATTCAGTACTTC

d_gene: TRBD1
v_gene: TRBV29-1
j_gene: TRBJ1-1
abundance: NA
CDR3aa: CSVWTGRGTTEAFF
CDR3nt: TGCAGCGTTTGGACAGGGCGAGGGACCACTGAGGCTTTCTTT

d_gene: NA
v_gene: TRBV27
j_gene: TRBJ1-3
abundance: once
CDR3aa: CASSLPGAVPGNTIYF
CDR3nt: TGTGCCAGCAGTTTGCCCGGGGCGGTACCGGGAAACACCATATATTTT

d_gene: NA
v_gene: TRBV7-2
j_gene: TRBJ2-3
abundance: NA
CDR3aa: CASSLTISRGGRSTDTQYF
CDR3nt: TGTGCCAGCAGCTTAACCATTAGCAGGGGGGGGCGTAGCACAGATACGCAGTATTTT

d_gene: TRBD2
v_gene: TRBV6-5
j_gene: TRBJ2-4
abundance: once
CDR3aa: CASRGMGGVKNIQYF
CDR3nt: TGTGCCAGCAGGGGTATGGGGGGGGTCAAAAACATTCAGTACTTC

d_gene: NA
v_gene: TRBV28
j_gene: TRBJ1-1
abundance: few
CDR3aa: CASTSAGAEAFF
CDR3nt: TGTGCCAGCACCAGCGCAGGCGCTGAAGCTTTCTTT

d_gene: TRBD1
v_gene: TRBV7-2
j_gene: TRBJ2-7
abundance: NA
CDR3aa: CASSSYRGIYEQYF
CDR3nt: TGTGCCAGCAGCTCATACAGGGGGATCTACGAGCAGTACTTC

d_gene: NA
v_gene: TRBV30
j_gene: TRBJ1-1
abundance: few
CDR3aa: CAWSRPNTEAFF
CDR3nt: TGTGCCTGGAGTCGACCGAACACTGAAGCTTTCTTT

d_gene: NA
v_gene: TRBV7-9
j_gene: TRBJ2-7
abundance: few
CDR3aa: CASSLGIEQYF
CDR3nt: TGTGCCAGCAGCTTAGGCATCGAGCAGTACTTC

d_gene: TRBD2
v_gene: TRBV19
j_gene: TRBJ2-5
abundance: NA
CDR3aa: CASSPGLAEETQYF
CDR3nt: TGTGCCAGTAGTCCCGGACTAGCGGAAGAGACCCAGTACTTC